This T cell receptor (beta chain) was captured by sequencing in a study of control samples from healthy donors and cancer patients. The CDR3 contains 17 residues. From germline, CDR1 is SGDLS and CDR2 YYNGEE. The V end was cut by 4 bases, the J end by 3 bases, with 23 bases between. TCRdb's table, derived via immunoSEQ multiplex PCR, lists solely in-frame clones and lacks some. In the table there are around 250,000 clones, roughly 80% of which are singletons. This TCR derives from a woman between 55 and 75 years old with lung cancer. The sequenced material came from PBMCs. This chain uses TRBV9 with TRBJ2-7, with D perhaps matching TRBD2 (6 bases). The CDR3 region is CASSPVSGGAGSYEQYF. Here the CDR3 DNA reads TGTGCCAGCAGCCCGGTCAGCGGCGGGGCAGGGAGCTACGAGCAGTACTTC.